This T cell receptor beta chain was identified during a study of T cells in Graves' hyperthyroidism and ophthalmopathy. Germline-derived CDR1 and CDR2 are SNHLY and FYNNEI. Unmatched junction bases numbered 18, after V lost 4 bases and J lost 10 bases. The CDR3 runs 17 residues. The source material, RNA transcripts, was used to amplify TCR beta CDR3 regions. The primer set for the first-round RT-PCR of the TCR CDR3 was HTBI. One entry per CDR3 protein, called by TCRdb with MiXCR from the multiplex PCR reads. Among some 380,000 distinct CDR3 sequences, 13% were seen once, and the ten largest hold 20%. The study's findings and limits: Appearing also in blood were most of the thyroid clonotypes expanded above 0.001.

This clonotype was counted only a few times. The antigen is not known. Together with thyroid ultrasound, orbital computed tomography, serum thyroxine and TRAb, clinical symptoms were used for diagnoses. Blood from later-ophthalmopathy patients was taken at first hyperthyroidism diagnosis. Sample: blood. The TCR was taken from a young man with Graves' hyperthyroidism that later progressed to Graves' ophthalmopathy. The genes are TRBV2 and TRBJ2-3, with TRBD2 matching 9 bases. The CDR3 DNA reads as TGTGCCAGCAGTGTCCGGGAGGGACTAGCAATGCACGATGCGCAGTATTTT. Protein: CASSVREGLAMHDAQYF.